These T cell receptor beta chains were read from a single sample in a study of shared clonotypes between healthy human individuals. The repertoire was sequenced with immunoSEQ multiplex PCR; TCRdb's copy has only in-frame clones and lacks some. This sample has about 650,000 clones; just under 97% occur once, and the top ten carry 0.095% to 0.12%. The sequencing input was naive CD8+ T cells sorted from blood. Receptor source: a woman in her twenties or thirties in good health. The conserved cysteine and the conserved F or W are not part of the CDR3 here. A D gene is named only where the DNA matches it firmly.

D	J	V	CDR3
NA	TRBJ2-1	TRBV11-1	ASSPRAGIYNEQF
TRBD2	TRBJ2-1	TRBV28	ASGFGQRDINEQF
NA	NA	TRBV27	ASRKDSSLLYEQY
TRBD1	TRBJ2-5	TRBV7-9	ASSLGTGVGETQY
TRBD1	TRBJ1-4	TRBV4-2	ASSQDGQGPGEKLF
TRBD1	TRBJ2-7	TRBV6-1	ASSTQGAYEQY
NA	TRBJ1-1	TRBV6-5	ASSYSWGNTEAF
TRBD2	TRBJ2-1	TRBV6-1	ASSPRGGENEQF
NA	TRBJ2-2	TRBV10-1	ASSEDFDTGELF
TRBD2	TRBJ2-2	TRBV29-1	SELPGLAGAAGELF
NA	TRBJ2-1	TRBV11-2	ASSLDGTGYNEQF
TRBD1	TRBJ1-2	TRBV15	ATAGQGKVGYGYT
TRBD1	TRBJ2-3	TRBV2	ASSSDRGVGDTQY
NA	TRBJ1-1	TRBV4-1	ASSPRLNTEAF
NA	TRBJ1-1	TRBV18	ASPGGAGTPNTEAF
NA	TRBJ2-1	TRBV4-1	ASSQLLGPTNEQF
NA	NA	TRBV28	ASSSRDTAYEQY
TRBD2	TRBJ2-3	TRBV28	ASSFPSAGLAQAYSQY
TRBD1	TRBJ2-5	TRBV6-1	ASGRTGGRETQY
NA	TRBJ2-2	TRBV4-1	ASSQSGIAGELF
NA	TRBJ2-3	TRBV29-1	SVGGIGAASTDTQY
NA	TRBJ2-3	TRBV7-9	ASSLVSSIVTDTQY
NA	TRBJ1-1	TRBV5-6	ASSSRDNPLPDTEAF